Presented here are 32 T cell receptor beta chains from one specimen sequenced in a study of OX40 agonist ivuxolimab in advanced cancers. To prepare the library, the immunoSEQ multiplex PCR assay was applied. TCRdb mirrors the immuneACCESS table, restricted to in-frame sequences. Some clones are absent from its copies; in checked studies, under half trace to an unresolved V gene, and the reason for the others is unknown. This sample lists tens of thousands of clones; roughly 80% were detected once. 5% of the sample is in the top ten clones. The source material was CD4+ or CD8+ T cells sorted from blood, sampled in a trial of the OX40 agonist ivuxolimab. These receptors were taken from an adult with an advanced solid tumor such as melanoma, head and neck, liver or kidney cancer.

V usage is TRBV10-3 and J usage is TRBJ2-7; 7 nucleotides line up with TRBD1. From germline, CDR1 is ENHRY and CDR2 SYGVKD. CDR3 length: 14 residues. Trimming at V came to 0 bases and at J to 3 bases, leaving 2 bases not matched to a gene. CDR3 loop: CAISESSGGYEQYF. The CDR3 coding sequence is TGTGCCATCAGTGAGTCGTCAGGGGGCTACGAGCAGTACTTC.

This chain uses TRBV30 with TRBJ1-3; D gene ambiguous. Trimming shortened V by 3 bases and J by 0 bases, and 12 bases separated the two germline ends. The CDR3 is 15 residues long. CDR1 GTSNPN and CDR2 SVGIG come from the germline V gene (reference sequence). The chain's CDR3 is CAWSRERRSGNTIYF. The CDR3 nucleotides are TGTGCCTGGAGCCGGGAAAGACGCTCTGGAAACACCATATATTTT.

The chain combines TRBV5-1 with TRBJ1-1; D call uncertain. The V gene lost 0 bases and the J gene lost 0 bases, with 18 bases spanning the gap. Germline V gives CDR1 SGHRS, CDR2 YFSETQ. CDR3 size: 18 residues. The CDR3 nucleotides read TGCGCCAGCAGCTTGGGTGGGAGCCGGAGCCTAATGAACACTGAAGCTTTCTTT. Translation: CASSLGGSRSLMNTEAFF.

This clone occurred once. The chain recombines TRBV16 with TRBJ1-4; maybe TRBD1 (6 bases). V lost 2 bases and J lost 8, with 15 bases in between. Germline CDR1 reads KGHSY; CDR2 reads FQNENV. There are 15 residues in the CDR3. In DNA form, the CDR3 reads TGTGCCAGCAGCCAACGGGGGGCGGGGAACGAAAAACTGTTTTTT. Translated: CASSQRGAGNEKLFF.

The chain joins TRBV11-2 to TRBJ2-7; D might be TRBD2 (6 bases). The V gene's germline CDR1 is SGHAT and CDR2 FQNNGV. The CDR3 totals 15 residues. Trimming removed 5 bases at V and 3 bases at J, with 17 bases between. CDR3 nucleotide sequence: TGTGCCAGCAGCCCCGCTCTAGCGTCATTCTACGAGCAGTACTTC. Translated: CASSPALASFYEQYF.

This clone was counted once. The rearrangement links TRBV11-3 to TRBJ1-1, with 8 bases that match TRBD1. The CDR3 extends over 14 amino acids. Trimming at V came to 5 bases and at J to 10 bases, leaving 12 bases not matched to a gene. Germline values: CDR1 SGHNT, CDR2 YENEEA. The CDR3, as DNA: TGTGCCAGCAGCGTAGGGGACAGGCGCGGCGTAGCTTTCTTT. It encodes CASSVGDRRGVAFF.

The rearrangement links TRBV6-6 to TRBJ1-5; D is ambiguous. CDR3 length: 15 residues. Germline V lookup: CDR1 MNHNY, CDR2 SVGAGI (reference sequence). With 5 bases removed from V and 2 bases from J, the gap between germline ends came to 13 bases. CDR3 coding DNA: TGTGCCAGCAGTCCCCTGCCTGGCGGCAATCAGCCCCAGCATTTT. It specifies CASSPLPGGNQPQHF.

The genes are TRBV4-1 and TRBJ2-1; D is possibly TRBD1 or TRBD2 (5 bases each). The CDR3 has 14 amino acids. Germline V lookup: CDR1 MGHRA, CDR2 YSYEKL. Between the trimmed V and J ends, which lost 3 bases and 16 bases, there was a span of 22 bases. The CDR3 bases are TGCGCCAGCAGCCACCCACGTTCCCGGGACCGGGGTTTCTTC. Residues: CASSHPRSRDRGFF.

The chain employs TRBV19 and TRBJ2-1; 10 bases align to TRBD2. The CDR3 extends over 15 amino acids. The germline gives CDR1 LNHDA, CDR2 SQIVND (reference sequence). V was clipped by 7 bases and J by 3 bases; unmatched bases: 6. CDR3 coding DNA: TGTGCCAGTACCCCTACTAGCGGGGTCTACAATGAGCAGTTCTTC. Residues: CASTPTSGVYNEQFF.

V is TRBV9 and J is TRBJ2-2; 9 bases line up with TRBD2. Trimming took 4 bases from V and 5 from J; bases not matched to a gene: 6. Germline CDR1 is SGDLS and CDR2 is YYNGEE. The CDR3 is 15 residues long. This CDR3 is CASSPRLAGTGELFF. In DNA, the CDR3 is TGTGCCAGCAGCCCCCGGCTAGCGGGGACCGGGGAGCTGTTTTTT.

The chain links TRBV6-5 to TRBJ1-1, with 11 bases aligning to TRBD1. The germline V gene has CDR1 MNHEY and CDR2 SVGAGI. This CDR3 comprises 15 residues. The V gene end was trimmed by 2 bases and the J gene end by 6 bases; junction bases not matched to a gene: 5. CDR3 in amino acids: CASSYDGQGAPEAFF. The DNA for the CDR3 is TGTGCCAGCAGTTACGATGGACAGGGGGCGCCTGAAGCTTTCTTT.

This clone was seen a few times. This chain uses TRBV5-4 with TRBJ1-2, with 7 bases lining up with TRBD1. Germline V gene lookup returns CDR1 SGHNT and CDR2 YYREEE (reference sequence). Unmatched junction bases numbered 6, after V lost 5 bases and J lost 8 bases. The CDR3 sequence is 12 residues long. The CDR3: CASRLQGRGYTF. The CDR3, as DNA: TGTGCCAGCAGATTACAGGGGCGAGGCTACACCTTC.

This clone has only one observation. The chain combines TRBV19 with TRBJ2-6; 12 bases map to TRBD1. CDR3 size: 16 residues. The germline V gene has CDR1 LNHDA and CDR2 SQIVND (reference sequence). V shed 5 bases and J 3 bases; nucleotides not matched to a gene: 2. The DNA of the CDR3 is TGTGCCAGTAGTGGGACAGGGGGCCTTGGGGCCAACGTCCTGACTTTC. This codes for CASSGTGGLGANVLTF.

This chain joins TRBV27 and TRBJ2-5, with D perhaps matching TRBD2 (5 bases). Germline V gene lookup returns CDR1 MNHEY and CDR2 SMNVEV (reference sequence). With 3 bases removed from V and 3 bases from J, the gap between germline ends came to 11 bases. The CDR3 covers 14 residues. The CDR3 loop is CASSLVEGEETQYF. The CDR3 DNA is TGTGCCAGCAGTTTGGTAGAGGGAGAAGAGACCCAGTACTTC.

As for this clone: A far larger clone is off by one base, so a read error is likely. Written as DNA, the CDR3 is TGTGCCAGCAGCTTAGCTCAGTACACCGGGGAGCTGTTTTTT. The encoded protein is CASSLAQYTGELFF. The chain links TRBV11-2 to TRBJ2-2; D not resolved. This CDR3 is 14 amino acids long. Trimming shortened V by 1 base and J by 3 bases, and 6 bases separated the two germline ends. The germline CDR1 and CDR2 sequences are SGHAT and FQNNGV.

The rearrangement joins TRBV19 to TRBJ1-1; D not certain. Trimming shortened V by 4 bases and J by 4 bases, and 10 bases separated the two germline ends. CDR3 length: 13 amino acids. Germline V gives CDR1 LNHDA, CDR2 SQIVND (reference sequence). DNA of the CDR3: TGTGCCAGTAGTACTATCGGAAGCACTGAAGCTTTCTTT. Translating it yields CASSTIGSTEAFF.

The chain recombines TRBV5-1 with TRBJ2-1; D possibly corresponds to TRBD1 (6 bases). The CDR3 totals 15 residues. The V and J ends lost 0 bases and 7 bases respectively, with 14 bases between them. Per the germline V gene, CDR1 is SGHRS and CDR2 is YFSETQ. The CDR3 loop reads CASSLEGQFRNEQFF. The CDR3 coding sequence is TGCGCCAGCAGCTTGGAGGGACAATTTAGGAATGAGCAGTTCTTC.

The V and J genes are TRBV5-4 and TRBJ1-6, with 7 bases fitting TRBD1. Germline V gene data show CDR1 as SGHNT and CDR2 as YYREEE (reference sequence). This CDR3 contains 15 residues. V was clipped by 4 bases and J by 10 bases; unmatched bases: 11. DNA of the CDR3: TGTGCCAGCAGCCCAAGACAGGGAGGAGAATCACCCCTCCACTTT. Translation gives CASSPRQGGESPLHF. Supplemented by reference TRBV5-4 and TRBJ1-6, the full variable domain reads ETGVTQSPTHLIKTRGQQVTLRCSSQSGHNTVSWYQQALGQGPQFIFQYYREEENGRGNFPPRFSGLQFPNYSSELNVNALELDDSALYLCASSPRQGGESPLHFGNGTRLTVT.

In this sample, this clone turned up once. V and J are TRBV7-9 and TRBJ2-7; D unclear. The germline V gene encodes CDR1 SEHNR and CDR2 FQNEAQ (reference sequence). This CDR3 is 14 amino acids long. Trimming left V 3 bases short and J 5 bases short, with 14 bases between. The CDR3 bases are TGTGCCAGCAGCTTTTCCGCCCGTTTGGACGAGCAGTACTTC. Its protein is CASSFSARLDEQYF.

The chain has TRBV15 and TRBJ1-5; 10 nucleotides line up with TRBD1. The ends lost 5 bases at V and 5 bases at J; junction bases unmatched: 6. The germline V gene has CDR1 LNHNV and CDR2 YYDKDF (reference sequence). The CDR3 sequence is 15 residues long. CDR3 protein: CATSSRDRGYQPQHF. The CDR3 nucleotides are TGTGCCACCAGCTCCCGGGACAGGGGTTATCAGCCCCAGCATTTT.

The chain combines TRBV6-5 with TRBJ2-2; D perhaps matches TRBD2 (6 bases). This CDR3 comprises 14 residues. Trimming cost V 8 bases and J 5 bases, with 15 bases left between them. Germline CDR1 is MNHEY and CDR2 is SVGAGI. The CDR3: CASQGLRGTGELFF. The DNA for the CDR3 is TGTGCCAGCCAGGGACTCCGCGGGACCGGGGAGCTGTTTTTT.

This clone appeared a single time. J is TRBJ2-3 and V is TRBV2; unclear D gene. Per germline, CDR1 SNHLY and CDR2 FYNNEI. Trimming left V 8 bases short and J 6 bases short, with 21 bases between. The CDR3 runs to 15 residues. Here the CDR3 DNA reads TGTGCCAGCTATGACCCCACGCGAGGTGCGGATACGCAGTATTTT. It yields the protein CASYDPTRGADTQYF.

This clone appeared a few times. V is TRBV4-1 and J is TRBJ2-7; D is possibly TRBD1 (6 bases). This CDR3 is 16 amino acids long. Deletions cut 0 bases from V and 0 bases from J, with 12 bases between. Looked up from germline, CDR1 is MGHRA and CDR2 is YSYEKL. CDR3 region: CASSQDRDKDSYEQYF. In DNA form, the CDR3 reads TGCGCCAGCAGCCAAGACCGGGACAAAGACTCCTACGAGCAGTACTTC.

The chain joins TRBV7-2 to TRBJ1-5, with 9 bases fitting TRBD1. This CDR3 is built from 16 residues. J lost 6 bases, V lost 2 bases, and 8 bases had no gene match. Per the germline V gene, CDR1 is SGHTA and CDR2 is FQGNSA. CDR3 sequence (DNA): TGTGCCAGCAGCTTAACAGGGGGCATCGGTGGTCAGCCCCAGCATTTT. Residues: CASSLTGGIGGQPQHF.

The chain has TRBV21-1 and TRBJ1-2; whether TRBD1, the table's D call, matches the DNA was not checked. TRBV21-1 is given as a pseudogene. There are 14 residues in the CDR3. The CDR3 coding sequence is TGTGCCAGCAGCAAAGCGGGACATCACTATGGCTACACCTTC. Translation gives CASSKAGHHYGYTF.

The chain has TRBV7-9 and TRBJ1-2; no firm D call. Looked up from germline, CDR1 is SEHNR and CDR2 is FQNEAQ (reference sequence). This CDR3 has 15 amino acids. V dropped 1 base and J dropped 1 base, with 10 bases sitting between them. CDR3 sequence reads: CASSLGAGLNYGYTF. CDR3 DNA: TGTGCCAGCAGCTTAGGGGCAGGACTTAACTATGGCTACACCTTC.

J is TRBJ2-5 and V is TRBV4-1; 7 bases map to TRBD2. In germline, CDR1 is MGHRA, CDR2 YSYEKL. The CDR3 extends over 19 amino acids. The V gene end was trimmed by 0 bases and the J gene end by 2 bases; junction bases not matched to a gene: 15. The CDR3 bases are TGCGCCAGCAGCCAAGATCGCCCCGGGTTGGCGGGGGAACAAGAGACCCAGTACTTC. It specifies CASSQDRPGLAGEQETQYF.

The chain recombines TRBV4-2 with TRBJ2-7; 12 nucleotides agree with TRBD2. The CDR3 consists of 15 residues. Germline CDR1 and CDR2: LGHNA and YNFKEQ. V gave up 2 bases and J gave up 4 bases; unmatched junction bases: 3. CDR3 bases: TGTGCCAGCAGCCAATCGACTAGCGGGAGTTACGAGCAGTACTTC. Protein product: CASSQSTSGSYEQYF.

The rearrangement links TRBV10-3 to TRBJ1-2; D perhaps matches TRBD1 (6 bases). The CDR3 extends over 14 amino acids. Germline V lookup: CDR1 ENHRY, CDR2 SYGVKD. Trimming removed 4 bases from V and 4 bases from J, with 13 bases in between. The DNA of the CDR3 is TGTGCCATCAGTGCAGGGGATTGGCGCTATGGCTACACCTTC. This gives the protein CAISAGDWRYGYTF.

V and J are TRBV10-3 and TRBJ1-1; perhaps TRBD1 as D (5 bases). The germline CDR1 and CDR2 sequences are ENHRY and SYGVKD. The V gene lost 4 bases and the J gene lost 0 bases, with 12 bases spanning the gap. This CDR3 spans 15 amino acids. The CDR3 DNA reads as TGTGCCATCAGTGGTGGGGGATCCTTGAACACTGAAGCTTTCTTT. Its protein product is CAISGGGSLNTEAFF.

The CDR3 nucleotides read TGCAGCGCCCGGGACAGGGAGAATTCACCCCTCCACTTT. This gives the protein CSARDRENSPLHF. V gene TRBV29-1 combines with J gene TRBJ1-6, with 9 bases aligning to TRBD1. The CDR3 consists of 13 residues. V lost 7 bases, J lost 7 bases, and 5 bases stayed unmatched. The germline V gene has CDR1 SQVTM and CDR2 ANQGSEA.

The chain is built from TRBV30 and TRBJ1-2, with D tentatively TRBD1 (6 bases). CDR3 length: 13 amino acids. The germline gives CDR1 GTSNPN, CDR2 SVGIG (reference sequence). With 2 bases removed from V and 4 bases from J, the gap between germline ends came to 11 bases. This chain's CDR3 is CAWSRQGSYGYTF. The CDR3 bases are TGTGCCTGGAGTCGGCAGGGGAGCTATGGCTACACCTTC.